This TCR beta chain was sequenced for a study of post-analysis software for immune sequencing data (dated by TCRdb to between 2015 and 2016). A note on the overall study: The recorded disease courses included relapsing-remitting, secondary progressive and progressive-relapsing multiple sclerosis, and some patients had no subtype annotation. The patient repertoires were set against around eleven previously published healthy control repertoires from donors whose ages ranged from roughly 6 to 26 years. A subset of samples was prepared in parallel using single-end sample barcoding, then pooled and co-amplified after Illumina adapter ligation.

Relative to germline, V is 1 base shorter and J is 8 bases shorter, with 8 bases between their ends. CDR1 and CDR2 (SQVTM, ANQGSEA) derive from the germline V gene. Including the terminal cysteine and phenylalanine, the CDR3 comprises 11 residues. The read is trimmed to its CDR3 DNA, 33 bases read in frame from base 1. Results the study describes overall, beyond this receptor: Strong co-clustering of samples prepared in the same batch was shown by direct clustering with F measure, prompting a batch-effect correction. Normalized Chao1 diversity was significantly lower in multiple sclerosis patients than controls, suggesting substantial peripheral T-cell clonal expansion. Patients showed significantly higher frequencies than controls for five TRBV segments, among them TRBV5-6, TRBV5-1 and TRBV20-1. The multiple sclerosis patient group was slightly younger than the control group.

As concerns this clonotype: Its binding antigen is unknown. Per-nucleotide qualities are absent, and no much larger clonotype sits a single base away.

The library was made by PCR. TCRdb records Illumina HiSeq 2500 as the sequencer. Unique molecular identifiers were incorporated into TCR beta cDNA libraries to reduce PCR and sequencing biases. Roughly 500,000 cDNA molecules were obtained per 1 to 10 million input T cells, so each molecule approximated one T cell. The same protocol used for the earlier healthy control dataset was applied to prepare and sequence the patient libraries. Samples belonging to the same batch were prepared together, multiplexed and sequenced on a shared HiSeq lane. From the authors' description of their analysis: MIGEC was used to process the raw barcoded reads, and molecular identifier groups with only a single read were discarded before consensus assembly and CDR3 extraction. VDJtools was used for post-analysis of the clonotype tables, with diversity normalized by down-sampling every dataset to the smallest sample size. Repertoire overlap clustering matched CDR3 amino acid but not nucleotide sequences to correct batch-related cross-sample contamination. Starting from the raw public reads, TCRdb applied fastp trimming at Q25, assembled clones with MiXCR and retained in-frame beta chains. Rows with one shared CDR3 protein collapse into an entry with the most common genes and DNA. What appears here as the V and J calls and clone size reflects TCRdb's work, not the paper's. This sample lists about 500,000 distinct CDR3 sequences; 40% to 55% were detected once. About 12% of the sample is held by the ten biggest clonotypes.

To demonstrate the VDJtools post-analysis software, the study profiled TCR beta repertoires from the peripheral blood of under 15 young patients with multiple sclerosis. The patients with multiple sclerosis were children and adolescents between roughly 6 and 15 years of age. Sample: blood. This receptor chain uses TRBV29-1 and TRBJ1-2, with the D gene not clear enough to name. The clonotype was recovered from a girl aged 5 to 17 with multiple sclerosis. The nucleotide sequence reads as follows: TGCAGCGTTGAAGGGGTAGACGGCTACACCTTC. This codes for CSVEGVDGYTF.